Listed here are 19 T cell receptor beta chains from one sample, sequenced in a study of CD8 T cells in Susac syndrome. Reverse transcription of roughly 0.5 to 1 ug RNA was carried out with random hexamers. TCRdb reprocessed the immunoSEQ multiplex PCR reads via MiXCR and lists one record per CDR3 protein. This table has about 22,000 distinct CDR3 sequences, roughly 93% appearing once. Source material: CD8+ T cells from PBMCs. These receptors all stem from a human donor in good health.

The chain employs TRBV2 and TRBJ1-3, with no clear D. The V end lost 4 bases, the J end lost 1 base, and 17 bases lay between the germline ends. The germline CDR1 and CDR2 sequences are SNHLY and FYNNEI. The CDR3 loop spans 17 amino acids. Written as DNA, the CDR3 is TGTGCCAGCAGTGGGGCTAGAGGATACTCTTCTGGAAACACCATATATTTT. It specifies CASSGARGYSSGNTIYF.

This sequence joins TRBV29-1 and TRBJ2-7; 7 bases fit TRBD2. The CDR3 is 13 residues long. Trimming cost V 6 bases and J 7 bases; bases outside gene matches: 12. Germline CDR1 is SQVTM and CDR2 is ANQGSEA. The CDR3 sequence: CSVGEGPRWEQYF. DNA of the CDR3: TGCAGCGTGGGGGAGGGGCCCCGTTGGGAGCAGTACTTC.

CDR3 nucleotides: TGTGCCAGCAGCTACGTCTCTAGCGCAGATACGCAGTATTTT. This sequence encodes CASSYVSSADTQYF. The gene calls are TRBV7-9 and TRBJ2-3; D is possibly TRBD2 (6 bases). The V and J ends lost 4 bases and 4 bases respectively, with 12 bases between them. Germline V gene sequence: CDR1 SEHNR, CDR2 FQNEAQ (reference sequence). The length of the CDR3 is 14 residues.

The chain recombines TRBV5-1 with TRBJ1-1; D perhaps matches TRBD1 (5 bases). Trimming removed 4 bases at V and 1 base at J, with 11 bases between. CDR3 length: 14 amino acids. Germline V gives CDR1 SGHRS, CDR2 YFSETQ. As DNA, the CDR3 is TGCGCCAGCAGCCCCGGGACGGGGAACACTGAAGCTTTCTTT. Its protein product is CASSPGTGNTEAFF.

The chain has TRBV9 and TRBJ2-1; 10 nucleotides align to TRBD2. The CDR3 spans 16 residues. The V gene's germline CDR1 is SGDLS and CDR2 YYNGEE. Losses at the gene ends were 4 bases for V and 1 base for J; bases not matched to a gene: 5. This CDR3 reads CASSPWTSGSYNEQFF. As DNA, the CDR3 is TGTGCCAGCAGCCCCTGGACTAGCGGTTCCTACAATGAGCAGTTCTTC.

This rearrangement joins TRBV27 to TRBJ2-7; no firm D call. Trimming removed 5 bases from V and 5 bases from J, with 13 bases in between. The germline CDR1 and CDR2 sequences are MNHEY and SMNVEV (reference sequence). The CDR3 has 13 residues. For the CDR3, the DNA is TGTGCCAGCAGTCTCCTGGGGTCCCACGAGCAGTACTTC. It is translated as CASSLLGSHEQYF.

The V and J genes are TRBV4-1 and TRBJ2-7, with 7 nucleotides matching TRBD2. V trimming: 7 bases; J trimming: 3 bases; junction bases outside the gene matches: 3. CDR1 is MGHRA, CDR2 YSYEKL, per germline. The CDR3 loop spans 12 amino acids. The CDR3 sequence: CASMGGDYEQYF. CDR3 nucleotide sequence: TGCGCCAGCATGGGGGGGGACTACGAGCAGTACTTC.

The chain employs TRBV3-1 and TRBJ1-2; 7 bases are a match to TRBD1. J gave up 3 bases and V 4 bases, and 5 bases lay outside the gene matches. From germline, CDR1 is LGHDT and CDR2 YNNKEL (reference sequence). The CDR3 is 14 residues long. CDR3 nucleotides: TGTGCCAGCAGCCCGGGACAGCCTCACTATGGCTACACCTTC. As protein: CASSPGQPHYGYTF.

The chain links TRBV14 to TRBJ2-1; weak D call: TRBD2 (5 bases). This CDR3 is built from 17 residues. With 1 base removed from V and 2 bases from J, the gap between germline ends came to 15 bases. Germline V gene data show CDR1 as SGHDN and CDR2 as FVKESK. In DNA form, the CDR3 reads TGTGCCAGCAGCCAAGTCGGGGTCAGACGGGCCTACAATGAGCAGTTCTTC. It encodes CASSQVGVRRAYNEQFF.

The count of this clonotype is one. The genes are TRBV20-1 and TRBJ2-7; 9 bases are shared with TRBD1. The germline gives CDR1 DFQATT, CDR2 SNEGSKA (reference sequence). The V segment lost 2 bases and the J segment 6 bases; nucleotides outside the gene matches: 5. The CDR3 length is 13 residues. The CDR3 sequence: CSARPPDRGEQYF. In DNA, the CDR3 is TGCAGTGCTAGACCTCCGGACAGGGGCGAGCAGTACTTC.

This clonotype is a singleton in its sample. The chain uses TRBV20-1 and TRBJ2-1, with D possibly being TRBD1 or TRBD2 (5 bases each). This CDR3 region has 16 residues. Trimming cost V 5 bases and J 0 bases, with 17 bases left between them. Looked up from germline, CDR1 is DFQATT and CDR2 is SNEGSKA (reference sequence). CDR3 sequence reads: CSADPEGFRSYNEQFF. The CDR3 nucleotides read TGCAGTGCTGATCCCGAGGGGTTCCGCTCCTACAATGAGCAGTTCTTC.

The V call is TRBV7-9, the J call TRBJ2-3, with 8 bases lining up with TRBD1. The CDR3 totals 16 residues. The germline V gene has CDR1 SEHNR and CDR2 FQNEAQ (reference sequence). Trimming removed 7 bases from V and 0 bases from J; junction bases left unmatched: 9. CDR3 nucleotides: TGTGCCAGCACCCCTCCAGGGGGCCCTAGCACAGATACGCAGTATTTT. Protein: CASTPPGGPSTDTQYF.

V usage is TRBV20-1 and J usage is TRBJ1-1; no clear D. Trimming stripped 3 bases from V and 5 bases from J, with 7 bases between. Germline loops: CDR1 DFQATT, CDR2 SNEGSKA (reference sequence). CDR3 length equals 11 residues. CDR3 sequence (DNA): TGCAGTGCTAGCTGGGGAACTGAAGCTTTCTTT. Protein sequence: CSASWGTEAFF.

CDR3 residues: CASSSLAGAGDTQYF. The CDR3 bases are TGTGCCAGCAGCTCGCTAGCGGGGGCCGGTGATACGCAGTATTTT. The chain employs TRBV7-9 and TRBJ2-3, with 10 bases fitting TRBD2. V shed 4 bases, J shed 6 bases, and the junction held 7 bases outside the gene matches. Germline CDR1 SEHNR, CDR2 FQNEAQ (reference sequence). This CDR3 region has 15 residues.

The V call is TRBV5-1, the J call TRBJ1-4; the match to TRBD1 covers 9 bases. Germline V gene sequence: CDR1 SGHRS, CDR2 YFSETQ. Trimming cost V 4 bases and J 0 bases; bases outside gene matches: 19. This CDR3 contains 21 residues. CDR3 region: CASSKYNERTGASATNEKLFF. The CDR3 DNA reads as TGCGCCAGCAGCAAATACAACGAAAGGACAGGGGCATCAGCAACTAATGAAAAACTGTTTTTT.

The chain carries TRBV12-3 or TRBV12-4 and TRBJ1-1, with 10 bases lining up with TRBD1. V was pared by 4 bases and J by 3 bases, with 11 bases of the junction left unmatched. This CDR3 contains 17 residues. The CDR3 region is CASSSVWDRGRYTEAFF. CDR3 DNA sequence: TGTGCCAGCAGTTCCGTGTGGGACAGGGGTCGATACACTGAAGCTTTCTTT.

The CDR3 protein is CASSVENNEQFF. Here the CDR3 DNA reads TGTGCCAGCAGCGTAGAGAACAATGAGCAGTTCTTC. V and J are TRBV9 and TRBJ2-1; D is unresolved. The germline V and J ends were trimmed by 0 bases and 5 bases, with 3 bases remaining between them. Germline lookup yields CDR1 SGDLS and CDR2 YYNGEE. This CDR3 contains 12 residues.

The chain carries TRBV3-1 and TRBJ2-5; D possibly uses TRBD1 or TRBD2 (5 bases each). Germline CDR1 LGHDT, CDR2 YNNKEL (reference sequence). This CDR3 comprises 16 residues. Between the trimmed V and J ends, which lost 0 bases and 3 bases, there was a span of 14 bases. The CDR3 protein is CASSQEVGVSKETQYF. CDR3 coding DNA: TGTGCCAGCAGCCAAGAGGTGGGGGTTAGCAAAGAGACCCAGTACTTC.

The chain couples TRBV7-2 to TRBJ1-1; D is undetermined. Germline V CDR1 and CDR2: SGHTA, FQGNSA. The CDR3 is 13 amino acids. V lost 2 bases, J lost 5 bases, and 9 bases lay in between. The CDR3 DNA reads TGTGCCAGCAGCTTATATTCCGGGACTGAAGCTTTCTTT. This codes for CASSLYSGTEAFF.